The rows below give T cell receptor beta chains drawn from one sample of a study of blood T cell repertoires in COVID-19. Repertoires were generated with immunoSEQ multiplex PCR, while TCRdb's copy carries only in-frame clones and drops some. The sample carries 190,000 or so clones, around 90% recorded once. Sequencing was carried out using peripheral blood. The receptors originated from a man in his forties or fifties with active or convalescent COVID-19. Each CDR3 is given with its conserved first and last residue. A D gene is named only where the DNA matches it firmly. Clone sizes are given selectively: once, few, many, or a class where the clone is expanded.

J gene,clone size,V gene,D gene,CDR3 DNA,CDR3 protein
TRBJ1-3,-,TRBV6-5,TRBD1,TGTGCCAGCAGTTATAGGGACAGGGCGGGAAACACCATATATTTT,CASSYRDRAGNTIYF
TRBJ2-3,-,TRBV3-1/TRBV3-2,TRBD2,TGTGCCAGCAGCCTCATGGCGGGGGGCCCCGATACGCAGTATTTT,CASSLMAGGPDTQYF
TRBJ2-7,-,TRBV6-5,-,TGTGCCAGCAGGATGCGGGACGTTTCCTACGAGCAGTACTTC,CASRMRDVSYEQYF
TRBJ1-2,-,TRBV19,-,TGTGCCAGTAGTATGGGGCTGGCCAACTATGGCTACACCTTC,CASSMGLANYGYTF
TRBJ2-1,-,TRBV29-1,TRBD2,TGCAGCGCCAAGCGGGGGGCCTCCGATGAGCAGTTCTTC,CSAKRGASDEQFF
TRBJ2-5,once,TRBV30,TRBD2,TGTGCCTGGACTAGCGGGGGGGCGCGGGAGACCCAGTACTTC,CAWTSGGARETQYF
TRBJ2-2,-,TRBV11-3,-,TGTGCCAGCAGCTTAGAGTACAAACACACCGGGGAGCTGTTTTTT,CASSLEYKHTGELFF
TRBJ2-1,-,TRBV28,TRBD2,TGTGCCAGCAGCCGGGAGGGTTCCTACAATGAGCAGTTCTTC,CASSREGSYNEQFF
TRBJ1-4,-,TRBV19,-,TGTGCCAGTACCCTGTCAGGGATCAGTGAAAAACTGTTTTTT,CASTLSGISEKLFF
TRBJ1-2,-,TRBV4-1,-,TGCGCCAGCAGCCAAGATCCCCCATCAGGAGGCCGCTATGGCTACACCTTC,CASSQDPPSGGRYGYTF
TRBJ2-1,-,TRBV15,TRBD1,TGTGCCACCAGCAGTCACAACAGGGGGGCCTACAATGAGCAGTTCTTC,CATSSHNRGAYNEQFF
TRBJ2-5,-,TRBV9,-,TGTGCCAGCAGCCGTAGTCCCATTCAAGAGACCCAGTACTTC,CASSRSPIQETQYF
TRBJ1-1,-,TRBV7-8,TRBD1,TGTGCCAGCAGCTTCGACAGGGGAGATTCTGAAGCTTTCTTT,CASSFDRGDSEAFF
TRBJ2-2,-,TRBV7-2,-,TGTGCCAGCAGCTCAGACAGGTTAAGGAACACCGGGGAGCTGTTTTTT,CASSSDRLRNTGELFF
TRBJ1-4,-,TRBV6-6,-,TGTGCCAGCAGTTACGAGGGATCGGGTGAAAAACTGTTTTTT,CASSYEGSGEKLFF
TRBJ1-4,-,TRBV7-9,-,TGTGCCAGCAGCCTACGAAACGATGAAAAACTGTTTTTT,CASSLRNDEKLFF
TRBJ1-2,-,TRBV3-1/TRBV3-2,-,TGTGCCAGCAGCTTCCACGCGGACTTTTATGGCTACACCTTC,CASSFHADFYGYTF
TRBJ2-2,-,TRBV6-4,-,TGTGCCAGCAGTGAGGCAGGGAACACCGGGGAGCTGTTTTTT,CASSEAGNTGELFF
TRBJ1-4,-,TRBV2,TRBD1,TGTGCCAGCACTGGGACAGGAGGTGAAAAACTGTTTTTT,CASTGTGGEKLFF
TRBJ1-6,-,TRBV5-4,-,TGTGCCAGCAGCCGGGGGGGGGAGCCCTACTCACCCCTCCACTTT,CASSRGGEPYSPLHF
TRBJ1-6,-,TRBV12-3/TRBV12-4,-,TGTGCCAGCAGTCCCGACAGTTATTCACCCCTCCACTTT,CASSPDSYSPLHF
TRBJ1-5,few,TRBV7-8,-,TGTGCCAGCAGCCTCTCGCGCACGAGCAATCAGCCCCAGCATTTT,CASSLSRTSNQPQHF
TRBJ1-2,-,TRBV11-3,-,TGTGCCAGCAGCTCGTATACAGGGATGGGATATGGCTACACCTTC,CASSSYTGMGYGYTF
TRBJ2-5,-,TRBV15,-,TGTGCCACCAGCAGAGAAGGGCTAGGGAGGTTGGTGGAGACCCAGTACTTC,CATSREGLGRLVETQYF
TRBJ2-3,-,TRBV10-3,TRBD2,TGTGCCATCGGGTTAGCGGGGGGGGATAGCACAGATACGCAGTATTTT,CAIGLAGGDSTDTQYF
TRBJ1-2,once,TRBV2,-,TGTGCCAGCAGCAGTTTGGCAGGGCAGGGCTACACCTTC,CASSSLAGQGYTF
TRBJ1-1,-,TRBV30,TRBD1,TGTGCCTCGATGACAGGGGGGGACACTGAAGCTTTCTTT,CASMTGGDTEAFF
TRBJ1-6,-,TRBV19,-,TGTGCCAGTACCCCCGACAGCCCACCTAATTCACCCCTCCACTTT,CASTPDSPPNSPLHF
TRBJ2-2,-,TRBV19,-,TGTGCCAGTAGTATAGGTCGCCGTGGCCGGGAGCTGTTTTTT,CASSIGRRGRELFF
TRBJ1-1,-,TRBV9,-,TGTGCCAGCAGCGGCGGTCAAAACACTGAAGCTTTCTTT,CASSGGQNTEAFF
TRBJ2-7,-,TRBV18,TRBD1,TGTGCCAGCTCACCACGAGAGGGGGCGGCCGAGCAGTACTTC,CASSPREGAAEQYF
TRBJ2-5,-,TRBV28,-,TGTGCCAGCAGTCACCGACACTCCGGGGTCCAAGAGACCCAGTACTTC,CASSHRHSGVQETQYF
TRBJ1-5,few,TRBV28,-,TGTGCCAGCAGCCCCAGGGGTAGTTTTAGCAATCAGCCCCAGCATTTT,CASSPRGSFSNQPQHF
TRBJ1-2,-,TRBV7-3,-,TGTGCCAGCAGCTTAGAGGGAGGGGTGGGCTACACCTTC,CASSLEGGVGYTF
TRBJ1-5,few,TRBV19,TRBD1,TGTGCCAGTACTAGCGGACAGGGCAATTATCAGCCCCAGCATTTT,CASTSGQGNYQPQHF
TRBJ1-6,-,TRBV6-5,TRBD1,TGTGCCAGCCGGGACAGGGAAGGTGGTAATTCACCCCTCCACTTT,CASRDREGGNSPLHF
TRBJ1-2,-,TRBV18,TRBD1,TGTGCCAGCTCAAAGACAGCCGGGACAGGGAATGGCTACACCTTC,CASSKTAGTGNGYTF
TRBJ2-3,-,TRBV4-3,-,TGCGCCAGCAGCCAAGAAGTTTTATCGGACAGCCTAACTTCTAGCACAGATACGCAGTATTTT,CASSQEVLSDSLTSSTDTQYF
TRBJ1-2,-,TRBV11-2,-,TGTGCCAGCAGCTTAGGGCAGAATGGCTACACCTTC,CASSLGQNGYTF
TRBJ1-6,-,TRBV4-2,-,TGTGCCAGCAGCCCGAGAGGTTCTGCCTCCTATAATTCACCCCTCCACTTT,CASSPRGSASYNSPLHF
TRBJ2-5,few,TRBV12-3/TRBV12-4,-,TGTGCCAGCAGTTTTGGGGGCGCAGAGACCCAGTACTTC,CASSFGGAETQYF
TRBJ2-2,-,TRBV2,TRBD1,TGTGCCAGCAGACACAGCCGACAGGGGCCCGACACCGGGGAGCTGTTTTTT,CASRHSRQGPDTGELFF
TRBJ2-1,-,TRBV4-1,TRBD2,TGCGCCAGCAGCCAGGAGGAGTTAGCGGGGGTGGGCGAGCAGTTCTTC,CASSQEELAGVGEQFF
TRBJ1-5,once,TRBV6-6,-,TGTGCCAGCAGTTACAACGTAGCTCAGCCCCAGCATTTT,CASSYNVAQPQHF
TRBJ1-4,-,TRBV9,-,TGTGCCAGCAGCCCCCCGGAGGGAGAGACGGGAGCTAATGAAAAACTGTTTTTT,CASSPPEGETGANEKLFF
TRBJ2-1,-,TRBV24-1,TRBD2,TGTGCCACCAGTGATCGGAGCGGGGGGGTCTACAATGAGCAGTTCTTC,CATSDRSGGVYNEQFF
TRBJ1-2,-,TRBV3-1/TRBV3-2,TRBD1,TGTGCCAGCAGCCAAGAGGGGGACAGGGGGCATGGCTACACCTTC,CASSQEGDRGHGYTF
TRBJ2-7,-,TRBV5-4,TRBD1,TGTGCCAGCAGTTTGGACAGGAAGGAGAAAAAGCAGTACTTC,CASSLDRKEKKQYF
TRBJ2-5,-,TRBV5-1,-,TGCGCCAGCAGCGGAGGGAGCCGCGGGGAGACCCAGTACTTC,CASSGGSRGETQYF
TRBJ2-3,-,TRBV3-1/TRBV3-2,TRBD2,TGTGCCAGCAGCCAAACTAGCGGGGGGCTAACAGATACGCAGTATTTT,CASSQTSGGLTDTQYF
TRBJ2-3,once,TRBV9,TRBD1,TGTGCCAGCAGCCAAGGACAGGGGAACTCGGATACGCAGTATTTT,CASSQGQGNSDTQYF
TRBJ2-1,-,TRBV12-5,TRBD1,TGTGCTAGTGAACCGGGACAGGGGAATTTCGGTGAGCAGTTCTTC,CASEPGQGNFGEQFF
TRBJ2-7,few,TRBV5-4,-,TGTGCCAGCAGCTTGCCAGGGGCTGCCTACGAGCAGTACTTC,CASSLPGAAYEQYF
TRBJ1-3,-,TRBV7-9,-,TGTGCCAGCAGCTTGGCAGGGGTTGGAAACACCATATATTTT,CASSLAGVGNTIYF